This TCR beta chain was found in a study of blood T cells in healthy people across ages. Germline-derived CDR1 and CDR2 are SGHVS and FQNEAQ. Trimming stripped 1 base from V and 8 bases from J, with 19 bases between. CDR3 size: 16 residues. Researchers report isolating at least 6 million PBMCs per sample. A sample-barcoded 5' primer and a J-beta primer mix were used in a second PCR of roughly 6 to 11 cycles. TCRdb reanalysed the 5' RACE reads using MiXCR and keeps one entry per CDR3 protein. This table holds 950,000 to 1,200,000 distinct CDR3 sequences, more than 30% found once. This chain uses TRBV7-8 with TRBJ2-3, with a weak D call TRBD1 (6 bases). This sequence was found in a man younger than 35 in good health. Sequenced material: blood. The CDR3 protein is CASSLVPIGQKATQYF. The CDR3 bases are TGTGCCAGCAGCTTAGTGCCAATAGGACAGAAAGCTACGCAGTATTTT. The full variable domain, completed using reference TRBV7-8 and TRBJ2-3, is GAGVSQSPRYKVAKRGQDVALRCDPISGHVSLFWYQQALGQGPEFLTYFQNEAQLDKSGLPSDRFFAERPEGSVSTLKIQRTQQEDSAVYLCASSLVPIGQKATQYFGPGTRLTVL.